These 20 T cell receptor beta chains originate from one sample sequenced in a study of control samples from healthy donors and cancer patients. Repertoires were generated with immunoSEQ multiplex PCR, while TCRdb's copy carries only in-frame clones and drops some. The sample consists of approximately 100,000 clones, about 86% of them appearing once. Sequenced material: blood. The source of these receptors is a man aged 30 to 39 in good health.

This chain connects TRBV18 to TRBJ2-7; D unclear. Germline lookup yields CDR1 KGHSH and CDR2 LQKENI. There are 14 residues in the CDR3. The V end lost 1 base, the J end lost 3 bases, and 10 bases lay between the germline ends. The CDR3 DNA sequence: TGTGCCAGCTCACCACAGCCAGCTGACTACGAGCAGTACTTC. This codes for CASSPQPADYEQYF.

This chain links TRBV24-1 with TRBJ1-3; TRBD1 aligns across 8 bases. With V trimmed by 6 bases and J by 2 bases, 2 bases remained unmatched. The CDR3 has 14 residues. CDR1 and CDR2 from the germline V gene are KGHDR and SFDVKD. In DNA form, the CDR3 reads TGTGCCACCAGTCAGGGGGCAGCTGGAAACACCATATATTTT. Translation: CATSQGAAGNTIYF.

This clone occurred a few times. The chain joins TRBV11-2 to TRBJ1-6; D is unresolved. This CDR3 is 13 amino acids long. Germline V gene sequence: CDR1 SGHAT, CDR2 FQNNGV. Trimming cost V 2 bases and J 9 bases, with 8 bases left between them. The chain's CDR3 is CASSLNMGSPLHF. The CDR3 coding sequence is TGTGCCAGCAGCTTAAACATGGGTTCACCCCTCCACTTT.

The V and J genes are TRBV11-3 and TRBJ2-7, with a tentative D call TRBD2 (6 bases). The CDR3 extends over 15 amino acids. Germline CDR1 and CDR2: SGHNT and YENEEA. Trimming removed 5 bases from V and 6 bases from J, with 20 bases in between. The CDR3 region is CASSRGSGLDLEQYF. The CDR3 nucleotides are TGTGCCAGCAGCAGAGGTAGCGGCCTCGATCTCGAGCAGTACTTC.

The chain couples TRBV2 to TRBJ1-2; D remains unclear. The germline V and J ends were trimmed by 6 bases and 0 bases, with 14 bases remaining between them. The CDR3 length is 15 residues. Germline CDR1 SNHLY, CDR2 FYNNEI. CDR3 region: CASSPRPETNYGYTF. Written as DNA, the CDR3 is TGTGCCAGCAGCCCCCGGCCGGAGACTAACTATGGCTACACCTTC. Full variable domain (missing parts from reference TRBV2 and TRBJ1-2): EPEVTQTPSHQVTQMGQEVILRCVPISNHLYFYWYRQILGQKVEFLVSFYNNEISEKSEIFDDQFSVERPDGSNFTLKIRSTKLEDSAMYFCASSPRPETNYGYTFGSGTRLTVV.

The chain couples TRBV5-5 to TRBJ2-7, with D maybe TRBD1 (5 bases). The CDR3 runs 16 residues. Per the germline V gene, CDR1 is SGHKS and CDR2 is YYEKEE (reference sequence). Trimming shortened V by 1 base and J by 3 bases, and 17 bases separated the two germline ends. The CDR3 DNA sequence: TGTGCCAGCAGCTTGTTGGATACAGGTCCAAGCTACGAGCAGTACTTC. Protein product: CASSLLDTGPSYEQYF.

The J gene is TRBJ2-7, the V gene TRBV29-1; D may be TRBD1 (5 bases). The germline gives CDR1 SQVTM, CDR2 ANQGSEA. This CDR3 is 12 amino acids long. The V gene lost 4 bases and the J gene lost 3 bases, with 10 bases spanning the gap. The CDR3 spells CSVAQQGYEQYF. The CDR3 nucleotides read TGCAGCGTTGCTCAGCAGGGCTACGAGCAGTACTTC.

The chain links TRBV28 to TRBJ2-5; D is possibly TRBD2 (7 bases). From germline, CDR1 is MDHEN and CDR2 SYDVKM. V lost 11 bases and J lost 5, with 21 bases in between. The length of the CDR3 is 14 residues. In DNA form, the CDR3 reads TGTGCCTCGTTTCCCCAGGGGCGGGGGGAGACCCAGTACTTC. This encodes CASFPQGRGETQYF. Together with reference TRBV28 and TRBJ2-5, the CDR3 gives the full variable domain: DVKVTQSSRYLVKRTGEKVFLECVQDMDHENMFWYRQDPGLGLRLIYFSYDVKMKEKGDIPEGYSVSREKKERFSLILESASTNQTSMYLCASFPQGRGETQYFGPGTRLLVL.

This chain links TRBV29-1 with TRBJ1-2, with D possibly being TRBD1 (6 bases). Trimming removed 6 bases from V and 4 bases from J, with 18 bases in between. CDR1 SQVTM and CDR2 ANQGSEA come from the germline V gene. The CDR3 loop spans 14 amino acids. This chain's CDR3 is CSVPLGGTTYGYTF. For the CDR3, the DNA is TGCAGCGTCCCCCTTGGGGGCACTACCTATGGCTACACCTTC.

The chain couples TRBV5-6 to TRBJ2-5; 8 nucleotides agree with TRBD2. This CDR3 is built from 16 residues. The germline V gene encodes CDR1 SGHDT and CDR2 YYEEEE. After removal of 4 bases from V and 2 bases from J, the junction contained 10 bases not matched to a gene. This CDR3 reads CASSRRAGDGQETQYF. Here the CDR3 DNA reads TGTGCCAGCAGCCGAAGAGCGGGAGACGGACAAGAGACCCAGTACTTC.

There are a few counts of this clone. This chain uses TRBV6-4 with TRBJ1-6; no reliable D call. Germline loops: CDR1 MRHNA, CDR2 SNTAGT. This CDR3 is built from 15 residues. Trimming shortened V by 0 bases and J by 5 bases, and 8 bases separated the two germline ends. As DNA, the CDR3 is TGTGCCAGCAGTGACTCCGACGGGGATAATTCACCCCTCCACTTT. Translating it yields CASSDSDGDNSPLHF.

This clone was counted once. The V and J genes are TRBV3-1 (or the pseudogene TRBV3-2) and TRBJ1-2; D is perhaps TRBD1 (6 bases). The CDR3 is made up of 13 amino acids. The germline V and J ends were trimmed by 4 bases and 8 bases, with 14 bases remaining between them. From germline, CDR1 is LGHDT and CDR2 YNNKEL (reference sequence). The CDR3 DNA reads TGTGCCAGCAGCCCCGCTCAGGGGTCCGGCTACACCTTC. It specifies CASSPAQGSGYTF.

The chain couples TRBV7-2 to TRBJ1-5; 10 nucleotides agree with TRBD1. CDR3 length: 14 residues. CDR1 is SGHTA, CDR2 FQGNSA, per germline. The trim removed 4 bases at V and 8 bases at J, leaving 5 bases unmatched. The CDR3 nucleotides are TGTGCCAGCAGCTGGACAGGGGGGAGGGAGCCCCAGCATTTT. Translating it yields CASSWTGGREPQHF.

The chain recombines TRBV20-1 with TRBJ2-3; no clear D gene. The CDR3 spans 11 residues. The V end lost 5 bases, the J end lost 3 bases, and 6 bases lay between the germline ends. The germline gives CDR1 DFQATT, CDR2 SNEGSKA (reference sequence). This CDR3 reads CSAPLTDTQYF. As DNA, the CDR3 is TGCAGTGCTCCGCTAACAGATACGCAGTATTTT.

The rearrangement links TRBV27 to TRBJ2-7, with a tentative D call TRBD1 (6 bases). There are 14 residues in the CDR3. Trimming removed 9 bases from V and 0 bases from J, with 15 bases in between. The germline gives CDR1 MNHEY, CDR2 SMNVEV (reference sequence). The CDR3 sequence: CASKLTGFSYEQYF. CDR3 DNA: TGTGCCAGTAAATTAACAGGGTTCTCCTACGAGCAGTACTTC.

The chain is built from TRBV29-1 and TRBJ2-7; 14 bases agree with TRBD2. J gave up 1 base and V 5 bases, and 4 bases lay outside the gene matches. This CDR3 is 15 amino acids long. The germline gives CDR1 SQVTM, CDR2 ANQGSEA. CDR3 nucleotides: TGCAGCGTTTCAGGGACTAGCGGGAGATCCTACGAGCAGTACTTC. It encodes CSVSGTSGRSYEQYF.

The CDR3 nucleotides are TGTGCCAGCAGACTTACCTCGGGACCTGGGTCACCCCTCCACTTT. Protein product: CASRLTSGPGSPLHF. This chain joins TRBV7-6 and TRBJ1-6, with D maybe TRBD1 (5 bases). Trimming removed 6 bases at V and 10 bases at J, with 19 bases between. Germline-derived CDR1 and CDR2 are SGHVS and FNYEAQ. CDR3 length: 15 residues.

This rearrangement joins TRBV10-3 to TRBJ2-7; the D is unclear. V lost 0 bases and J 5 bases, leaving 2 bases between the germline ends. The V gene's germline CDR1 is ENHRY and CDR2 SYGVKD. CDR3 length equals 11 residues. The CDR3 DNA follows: TGTGCCATCAGTGAGTCCCACGAGCAGTACTTC. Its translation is CAISESHEQYF.

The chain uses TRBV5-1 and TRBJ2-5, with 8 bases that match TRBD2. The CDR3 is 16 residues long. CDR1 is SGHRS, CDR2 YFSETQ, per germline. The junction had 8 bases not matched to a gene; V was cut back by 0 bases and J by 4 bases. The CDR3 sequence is CASSLGAGTSRETQYF. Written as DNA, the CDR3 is TGCGCCAGCAGCTTGGGAGCCGGGACTAGTAGAGAGACCCAGTACTTC.

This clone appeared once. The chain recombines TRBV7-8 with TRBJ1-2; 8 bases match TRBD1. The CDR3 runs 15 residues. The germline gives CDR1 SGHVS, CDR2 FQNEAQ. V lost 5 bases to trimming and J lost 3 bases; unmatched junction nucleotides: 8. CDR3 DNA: TGTGCCAGCAGCCGTAGGACAGGGAGCGACTATGGCTACACCTTC. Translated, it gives CASSRRTGSDYGYTF.